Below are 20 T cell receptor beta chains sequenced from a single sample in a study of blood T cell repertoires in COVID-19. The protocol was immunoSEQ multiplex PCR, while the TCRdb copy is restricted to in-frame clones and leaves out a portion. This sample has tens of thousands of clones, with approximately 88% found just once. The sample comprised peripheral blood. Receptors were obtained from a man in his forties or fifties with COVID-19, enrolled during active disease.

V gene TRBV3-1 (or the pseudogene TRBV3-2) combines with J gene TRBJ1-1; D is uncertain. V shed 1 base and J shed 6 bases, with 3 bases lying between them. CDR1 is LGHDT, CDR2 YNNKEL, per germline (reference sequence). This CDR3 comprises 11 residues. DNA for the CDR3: TGTGCCAGCAGCCAAGCGGCTGAAGCTTTCTTT. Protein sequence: CASSQAAEAFF.

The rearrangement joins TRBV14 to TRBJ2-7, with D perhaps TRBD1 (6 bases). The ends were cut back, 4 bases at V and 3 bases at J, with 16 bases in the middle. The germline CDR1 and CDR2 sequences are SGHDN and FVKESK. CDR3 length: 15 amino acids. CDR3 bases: TGTGCCAGCAGCCCCGGACAGACTCGATTCTACGAGCAGTACTTC. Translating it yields CASSPGQTRFYEQYF.

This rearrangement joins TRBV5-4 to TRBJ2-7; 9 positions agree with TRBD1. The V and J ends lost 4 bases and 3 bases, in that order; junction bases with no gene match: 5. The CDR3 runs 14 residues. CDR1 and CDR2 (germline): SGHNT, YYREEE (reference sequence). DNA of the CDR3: TGTGCCAGCAGCCCGGGACAGGGTATCTACGAGCAGTACTTC. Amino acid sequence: CASSPGQGIYEQYF.

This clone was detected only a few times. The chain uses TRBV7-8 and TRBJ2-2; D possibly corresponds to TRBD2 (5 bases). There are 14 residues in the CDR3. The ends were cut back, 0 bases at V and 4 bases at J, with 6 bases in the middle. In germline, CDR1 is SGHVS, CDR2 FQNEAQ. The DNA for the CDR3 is TGTGCCAGCAGCTTAGCAGAGGGCACCGGGGAGCTGTTTTTT. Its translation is CASSLAEGTGELFF.

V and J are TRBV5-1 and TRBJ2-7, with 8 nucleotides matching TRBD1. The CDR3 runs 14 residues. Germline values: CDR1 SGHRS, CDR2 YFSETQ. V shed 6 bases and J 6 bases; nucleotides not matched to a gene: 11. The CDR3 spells CASNQQGGASEQYF. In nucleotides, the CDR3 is TGCGCCAGCAACCAACAGGGGGGAGCCTCCGAGCAGTACTTC.

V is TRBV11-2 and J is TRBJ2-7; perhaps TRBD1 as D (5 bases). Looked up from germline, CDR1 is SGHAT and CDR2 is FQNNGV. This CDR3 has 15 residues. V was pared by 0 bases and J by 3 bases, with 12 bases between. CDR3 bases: TGTGCCAGCAGCTTAGATGATTACAGGCTCTACGAGCAGTACTTC. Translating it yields CASSLDDYRLYEQYF.

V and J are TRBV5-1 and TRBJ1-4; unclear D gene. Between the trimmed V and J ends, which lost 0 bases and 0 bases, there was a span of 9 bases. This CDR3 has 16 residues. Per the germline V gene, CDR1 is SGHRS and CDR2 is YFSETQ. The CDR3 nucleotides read TGCGCCAGCAGCTTGGGGCCCGTTGCAACTAATGAAAAACTGTTTTTT. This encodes CASSLGPVATNEKLFF.

The CDR3 DNA reads TGTGCCAGCAGCCCGGAGGGCAGCAGCTCCTATAATTCACCCCTCCACTTT. It translates to CASSPEGSSSYNSPLHF. J is TRBJ1-6 and V is TRBV9, with D uncertain. The CDR3 is 17 residues long. Trimming removed 4 bases at V and 0 bases at J, with 14 bases between. From germline, CDR1 is SGDLS and CDR2 YYNGEE.

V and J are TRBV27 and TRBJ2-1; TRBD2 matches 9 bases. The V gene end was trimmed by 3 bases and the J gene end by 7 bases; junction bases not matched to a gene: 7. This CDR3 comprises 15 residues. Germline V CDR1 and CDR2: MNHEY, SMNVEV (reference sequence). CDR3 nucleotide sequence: TGTGCCAGCAGTTTCATGGCGGGACTAGCAAATGAGCAGTTCTTC. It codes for CASSFMAGLANEQFF.

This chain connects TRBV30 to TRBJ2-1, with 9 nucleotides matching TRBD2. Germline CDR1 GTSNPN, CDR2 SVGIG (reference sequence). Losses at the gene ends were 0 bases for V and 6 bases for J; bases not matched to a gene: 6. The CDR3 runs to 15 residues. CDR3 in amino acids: CAWSVWRGGLNEQFF. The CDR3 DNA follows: TGTGCCTGGAGTGTATGGCGGGGGGGACTCAATGAGCAGTTCTTC. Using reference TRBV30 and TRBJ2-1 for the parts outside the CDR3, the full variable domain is SQTIHQWPATLVQPVGSPLSLECTVEGTSNPNLYWYRQAAGRGLQLLFYSVGIGQISSEVPQNLSASRPQDRQFILSSKKLLLSDSGFYLCAWSVWRGGLNEQFFGPGTRLTVL.

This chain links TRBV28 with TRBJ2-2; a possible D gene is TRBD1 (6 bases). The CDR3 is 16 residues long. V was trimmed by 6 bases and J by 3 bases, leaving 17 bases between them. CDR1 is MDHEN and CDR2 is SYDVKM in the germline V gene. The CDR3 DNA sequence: TGTGCCAGCAGGACCCCTTCAGGGGTCTACACCGGGGAGCTGTTTTTT. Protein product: CASRTPSGVYTGELFF.

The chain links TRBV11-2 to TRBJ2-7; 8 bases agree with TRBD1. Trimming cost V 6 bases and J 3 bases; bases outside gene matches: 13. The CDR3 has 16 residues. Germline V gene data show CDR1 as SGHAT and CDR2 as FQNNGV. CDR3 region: CASRPSRDRGVYEQYF. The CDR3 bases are TGTGCCAGCAGACCCTCCCGAGACAGGGGTGTCTACGAGCAGTACTTC.

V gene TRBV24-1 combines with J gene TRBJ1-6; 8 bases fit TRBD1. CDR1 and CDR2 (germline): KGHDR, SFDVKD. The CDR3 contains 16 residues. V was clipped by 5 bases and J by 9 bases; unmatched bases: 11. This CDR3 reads CATSAGQDREVSPLHF. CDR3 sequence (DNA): TGTGCCACCAGTGCGGGGCAGGACAGGGAGGTTTCACCCCTCCACTTT.

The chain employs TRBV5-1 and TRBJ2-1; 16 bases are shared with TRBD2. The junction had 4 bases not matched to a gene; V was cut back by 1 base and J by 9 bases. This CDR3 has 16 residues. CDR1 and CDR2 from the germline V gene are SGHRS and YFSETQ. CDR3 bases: TGCGCCAGCAGCTTGATGGGACTAGCGGGAGGGGGTGAGCAGTTCTTC. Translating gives CASSLMGLAGGGEQFF.

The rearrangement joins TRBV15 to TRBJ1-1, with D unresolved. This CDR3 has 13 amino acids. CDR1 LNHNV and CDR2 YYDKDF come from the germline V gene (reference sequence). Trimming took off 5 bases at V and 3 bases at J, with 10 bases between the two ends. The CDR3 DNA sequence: TGTGCCACCAGCTCGGGATATCACACTGAAGCTTTCTTT. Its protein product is CATSSGYHTEAFF.

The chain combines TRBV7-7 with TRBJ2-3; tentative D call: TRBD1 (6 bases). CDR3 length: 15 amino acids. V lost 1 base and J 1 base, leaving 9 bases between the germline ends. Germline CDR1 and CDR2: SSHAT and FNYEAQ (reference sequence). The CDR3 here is CASSLVAGGTDTQYF. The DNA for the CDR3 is TGTGCCAGCAGCTTAGTGGCAGGGGGCACAGATACGCAGTATTTT.

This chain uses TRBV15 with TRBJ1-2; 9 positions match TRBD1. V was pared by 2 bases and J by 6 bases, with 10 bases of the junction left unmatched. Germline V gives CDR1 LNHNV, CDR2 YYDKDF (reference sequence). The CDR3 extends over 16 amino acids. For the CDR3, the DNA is TGTGCCACCAGCAGACCTGGGACAGGGAGAGGCAATGGCTACACCTTC. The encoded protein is CATSRPGTGRGNGYTF.

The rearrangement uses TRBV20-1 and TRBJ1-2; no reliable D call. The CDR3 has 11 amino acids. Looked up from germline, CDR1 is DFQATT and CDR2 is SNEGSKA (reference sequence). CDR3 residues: CSVTSGYGYTF. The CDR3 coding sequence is TGCAGCGTAACTTCGGGCTATGGCTACACCTTC.

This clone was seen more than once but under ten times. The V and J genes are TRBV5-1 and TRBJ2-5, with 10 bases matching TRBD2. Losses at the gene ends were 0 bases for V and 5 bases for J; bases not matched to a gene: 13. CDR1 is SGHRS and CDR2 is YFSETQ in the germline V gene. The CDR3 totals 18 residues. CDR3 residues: CASSLAASGGLERETQYF. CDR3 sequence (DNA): TGCGCCAGCAGCTTGGCGGCTAGCGGGGGCCTTGAGCGGGAGACCCAGTACTTC.

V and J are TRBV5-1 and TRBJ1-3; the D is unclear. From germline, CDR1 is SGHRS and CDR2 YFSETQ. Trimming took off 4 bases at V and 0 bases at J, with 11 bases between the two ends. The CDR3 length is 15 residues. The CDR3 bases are TGCGCCAGCAGCCCATCGATAGTCTCTGGAAACACCATATATTTT. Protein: CASSPSIVSGNTIYF.